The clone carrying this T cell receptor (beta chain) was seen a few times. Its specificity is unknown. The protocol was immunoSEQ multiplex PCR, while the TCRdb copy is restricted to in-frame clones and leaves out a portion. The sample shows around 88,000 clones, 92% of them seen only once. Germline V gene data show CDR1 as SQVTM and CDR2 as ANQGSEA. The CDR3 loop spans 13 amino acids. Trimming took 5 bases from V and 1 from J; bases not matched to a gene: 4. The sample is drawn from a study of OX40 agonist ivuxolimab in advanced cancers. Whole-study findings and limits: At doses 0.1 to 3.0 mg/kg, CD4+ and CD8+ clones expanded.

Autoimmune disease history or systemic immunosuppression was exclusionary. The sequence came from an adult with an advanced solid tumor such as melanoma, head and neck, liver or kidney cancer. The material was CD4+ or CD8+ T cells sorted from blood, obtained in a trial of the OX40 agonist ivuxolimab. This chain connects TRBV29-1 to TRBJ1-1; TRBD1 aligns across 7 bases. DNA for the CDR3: TGCAGCGTTAGTGGACAGGCGAACACTGAAGCTTTCTTT. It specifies CSVSGQANTEAFF.